The 15 T cell receptor beta chains in this list originate from one sample, sequenced in a study of identical twins. TCRdb reprocessed the 5' RACE reads via MiXCR and lists one record per CDR3 protein. The table records approximately 210,000 distinct CDR3 sequences, around 10% of them present only once. Sequenced input: memory (CD45RO+) T cells sorted from blood. These receptors all come from a woman aged 18-29 years in good health.

This chain joins TRBV29-1 and TRBJ2-7; D is uncertain. CDR1 is SQVTM and CDR2 is ANQGSEA in the germline V gene. V lost 6 bases and J lost 6, with 15 bases in between. The CDR3 is made up of 12 amino acids. CDR3: CSVGAPGREQYF. In DNA, the CDR3 is TGCAGCGTCGGAGCTCCGGGTCGCGAGCAGTACTTC.

A few counts support this clonotype. V gene TRBV7-2 combines with J gene TRBJ2-2, with TRBD2 matching over 10 bases. CDR1 is SGHTA, CDR2 FQGNSA, per germline. V shed 5 bases, J shed 6 bases, and the junction held 12 bases outside the gene matches. The CDR3 is 17 amino acids. In DNA form, the CDR3 reads TGTGCCAGCAGCCTAGGACTAGCGGCCGTAGGAGCCGGGGAGCTGTTTTTT. This translates into CASSLGLAAVGAGELFF.

DNA of the CDR3: TGTGCCAGCTCACCACCGGCGCTAGCGTACTACAATGAGCAGTTCTTC. Translating gives CASSPPALAYYNEQFF. J is TRBJ2-1 and V is TRBV18; a possible D gene is TRBD2 (6 bases). CDR1 and CDR2 (germline): KGHSH, LQKENI. V was pared by 0 bases and J by 3 bases, with 12 bases between. There are 16 residues in the CDR3.

The chain combines TRBV18 with TRBJ2-5; D gene uncertain. Germline CDR1 KGHSH, CDR2 LQKENI. The V end lost 5 bases, the J end lost 5 bases, and 9 bases lay between the germline ends. The CDR3 length is 12 residues. CDR3 loop: CASSGSGETQYF. DNA of the CDR3: TGTGCCAGCTCAGGGTCCGGGGAGACCCAGTACTTC.

This clonotype was recorded a few times. The junction departs from germline at one end; a sequencing error may be responsible. The rearrangement joins TRBV6-2 or TRBV6-3 to TRBJ2-7; 8 bases are a match to TRBD2. Germline CDR1 reads MNHEY; CDR2 reads SVGEGT. CDR3 length: 12 residues. Here the CDR3 reads CASRTSSDEQYF. The CDR3 DNA reads as TGTGCCAGCCGGACTAGCTCCGACGAGCAGTACTTC.

This clonotype was seen repeatedly, ten times or more. This sequence joins TRBV5-6 and TRBJ2-3; D is uncertain. Germline CDR1 and CDR2: SGHDT and YYEEEE. CDR3 size: 13 residues. Trimming left V 0 bases short and J 4 bases short, with 6 bases between. CDR3 DNA: TGTGCCAGCAGCTTGGTGAGATCAGATACGCAGTATTTT. It specifies CASSLVRSDTQYF.

This chain connects TRBV7-2 to TRBJ2-7; D unclear. V was clipped by 2 bases and J by 3 bases, with 14 bases between them. CDR1 is SGHTA and CDR2 is FQGNSA in the germline V gene. The CDR3 loop spans 15 amino acids. This CDR3 reads CASSLKGRNGYEQYF. CDR3 bases: TGTGCCAGCAGCTTAAAAGGCAGGAACGGCTACGAGCAGTACTTC.

The V gene is TRBV5-5, the J gene TRBJ2-3; TRBD2 aligns across 9 bases. Germline V CDR1 and CDR2: SGHKS, YYEKEE (reference sequence). V shed 1 base and J 4 bases; nucleotides not matched to a gene: 4. This CDR3 is built from 15 residues. In DNA, the CDR3 is TGTGCCAGCAGCTTGTTAGCGGGGGCCCCAGATACGCAGTATTTT. Its protein product is CASSLLAGAPDTQYF.

The V and J genes are TRBV5-1 and TRBJ2-5, with D unclear. CDR1 SGHRS and CDR2 YFSETQ come from the germline V gene. Trimming cost V 4 bases and J 4 bases, with 14 bases left between them. The CDR3 consists of 14 residues. The CDR3 protein is CASSRGEARETQYF. The CDR3, as DNA: TGCGCCAGCAGCCGTGGCGAGGCGCGAGAGACCCAGTACTTC.

In this sample, this clonotype turned up a few times. The rearrangement uses TRBV15 and TRBJ2-7; 7 nucleotides match TRBD1. CDR3 length: 15 amino acids. J lost 2 bases, V lost 5 bases, and 9 bases had no gene match. The germline CDR1 and CDR2 sequences are LNHNV and YYDKDF (reference sequence). CDR3 loop: CATSLLKGAAYEQYF. The CDR3 coding sequence is TGTGCCACCAGCCTCCTTAAGGGGGCTGCCTACGAGCAGTACTTC.

A few counts support this clonotype. The chain links TRBV20-1 to TRBJ2-2; D is tentatively TRBD1 or TRBD2 (7 bases each). Germline V gene data show CDR1 as DFQATT and CDR2 as SNEGSKA (reference sequence). Trimming cost V 0 bases and J 3 bases, with 14 bases left between them. This CDR3 has 16 amino acids. The CDR3 bases are TGCAGTGCTAGAGATCCGGCAGGGGGGGACACCGGGGAGCTGTTTTTT. This encodes CSARDPAGGDTGELFF.

This clonotype appeared a few times. The V gene is TRBV6-2 or TRBV6-3, the J gene TRBJ2-5; D may be TRBD2 (5 bases). Germline V gene data show CDR1 as MNHEY and CDR2 as SVGEGT. V lost 2 bases and J 1 base, leaving 14 bases between the germline ends. The CDR3 runs 16 residues. As DNA, the CDR3 is TGTGCCAGCAGTTACCTCGGGCTAGCATCCCAAGAGACCCAGTACTTC. Translation: CASSYLGLASQETQYF.

This clonotype was found many times. V is TRBV5-1 and J is TRBJ2-5; D is uncertain. V gave up 5 bases and J gave up 2 bases, with 7 bases separating them. CDR1 and CDR2 from the germline V gene are SGHRS and YFSETQ. The CDR3 spans 12 residues. The CDR3 here is CASRLPQETQYF. The CDR3 DNA reads TGCGCCAGCAGACTGCCGCAAGAGACCCAGTACTTC.

In this sample, this clonotype turned up a few times. This chain links TRBV6-2 or TRBV6-3 with TRBJ1-2, with D perhaps matching TRBD1 (5 bases). CDR1 is MNHEY and CDR2 is SVGEGT in the germline V gene. The V end was cut by 5 bases, the J end by 8 bases, with 12 bases between. The CDR3 contains 12 residues. The CDR3, as DNA: TGTGCCAGCAGTACTCAGTGGGGCGGCTACACCTTC. Amino acid sequence: CASSTQWGGYTF.

This clonotype was found a few times. The V and J genes are TRBV20-1 and TRBJ2-1, with D possibly matching TRBD2 (5 bases). Germline CDR1 DFQATT, CDR2 SNEGSKA (reference sequence). This CDR3 comprises 12 residues. Trimming stripped 6 bases from V and 5 bases from J, with 11 bases between. The DNA of the CDR3 is TGCAGTGCCAAGGCGGGTAACAATGAGCAGTTCTTC. This translates into CSAKAGNNEQFF.